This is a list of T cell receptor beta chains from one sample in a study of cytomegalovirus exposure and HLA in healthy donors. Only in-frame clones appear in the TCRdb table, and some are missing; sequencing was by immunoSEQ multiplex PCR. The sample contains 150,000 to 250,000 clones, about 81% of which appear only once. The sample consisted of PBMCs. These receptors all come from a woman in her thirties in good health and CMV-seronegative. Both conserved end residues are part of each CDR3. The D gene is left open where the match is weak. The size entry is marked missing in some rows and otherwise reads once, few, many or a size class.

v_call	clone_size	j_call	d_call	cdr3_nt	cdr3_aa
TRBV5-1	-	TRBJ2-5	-	TGCGCCAGCAGAATTGGGCGCGAAGAGACCCAGTACTTC	CASRIGREETQYF
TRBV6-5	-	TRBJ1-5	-	TGTGCCAGCAGTCCCCCTGCGAGTCAGCCCCAGCATTTT	CASSPPASQPQHF
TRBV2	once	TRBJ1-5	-	TGTGCCAGCAGAGGGACATCTGGGAGTCAGCCCCAGCATTTT	CASRGTSGSQPQHF
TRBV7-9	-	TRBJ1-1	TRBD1	TGTGCCAGCAGCCCGGGACAGGGGGGAGGGAACACTGAAGCTTTCTTT	CASSPGQGGGNTEAFF
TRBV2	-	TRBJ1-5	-	TGTGCCACGAAAAGGGCAGGGATTAGCAATCAGCCCCAGCATTTT	CATKRAGISNQPQHF
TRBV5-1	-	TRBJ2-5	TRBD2	TGCGCCAGCAGCGCGGGACTAGCGGGAGAAGAGACCCAGTACTTC	CASSAGLAGEETQYF
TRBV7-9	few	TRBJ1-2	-	TGTGCCAGCAGCTTAGCAGCCTATGGCTACACCTTC	CASSLAAYGYTF
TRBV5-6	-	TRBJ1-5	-	TGTGCCAGCAGCCGCTATAGCAATCAGCCCCAGCATTTT	CASSRYSNQPQHF
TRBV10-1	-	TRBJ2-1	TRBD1	TGCGCCAGCAGTAAGGGACAGGGGTCTAATGAGCAGTTCTTC	CASSKGQGSNEQFF
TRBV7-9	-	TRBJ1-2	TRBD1	TGTGCCACAGGGGGCGGTAACGGTGGCTACACCTTC	CATGGGNGGYTF
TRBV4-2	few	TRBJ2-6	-	TGTGCCAGCAGCCAAGTCGTCGGTAGCGCGTCCTCTGGGGCCAACGTCCTGACTTTC	CASSQVVGSASSGANVLTF
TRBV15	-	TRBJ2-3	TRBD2	TGTGCCACCAGCAGAGATGGACTAGCGGCAGATACGCAGTATTTT	CATSRDGLAADTQYF
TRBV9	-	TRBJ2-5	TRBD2	TGTGCCAGCAGCGTAGCTCCCGTGGCGGGGGGACAAGAGACCCAGTACTTC	CASSVAPVAGGQETQYF
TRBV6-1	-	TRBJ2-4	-	TGTGCCAGCAGTGAAGAGAGGGGGGGAGATTCCCCCGGGCGGGCCAAAAACATTCAGTACTTC	CASSEERGGDSPGRAKNIQYF
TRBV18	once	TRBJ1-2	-	TGTGCCAGCTCCCCTCCAGGGATTGATGGCTACACCTTC	CASSPPGIDGYTF
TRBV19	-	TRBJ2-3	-	TGTGCCAGTAGTAAAGACAGTATCACAGATACGCAGTATTTT	CASSKDSITDTQYF
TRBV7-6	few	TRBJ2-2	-	TGTGCCAGCAGCCACAACGGCGGCGTGAACACCGGGGAGCTGTTTTTT	CASSHNGGVNTGELFF
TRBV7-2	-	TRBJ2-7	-	TGTGCCAGCAGCTTAGGTTATGTGGGAGCGAAGTACTTC	CASSLGYVGAKYF
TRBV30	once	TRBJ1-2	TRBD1	TGTGCCTGGGCAGGACAGGGTTATTTTAACTATGGCTACACCTTC	CAWAGQGYFNYGYTF
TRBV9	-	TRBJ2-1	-	TGTGCCAGCAGCGTGCAAGCGGGCCACGAGGATGAGCAGTTCTTC	CASSVQAGHEDEQFF
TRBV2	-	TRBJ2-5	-	TGTGCCAGCAGGGAGGCCCAAGAGACCCAGTACTTC	CASREAQETQYF
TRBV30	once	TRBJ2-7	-	TGTGCCTGGGGCGACAGGTCCTACGAGCAGTACTTC	CAWGDRSYEQYF
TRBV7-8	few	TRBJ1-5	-	TGTGCCAGCAGCTCGTTACGATTACAGGGTAGCAATCAGCCCCAGCATTTT	CASSSLRLQGSNQPQHF
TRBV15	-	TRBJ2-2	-	TGTGCCACCAGCTTGGAGGGGATTGGAACCGGGGAGCTGTTTTTT	CATSLEGIGTGELFF
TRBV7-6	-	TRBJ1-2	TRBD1	TGTGCCAGCAGCTTAGCAGGGTCAGGGGGAGACTATGGCTACACCTTC	CASSLAGSGGDYGYTF
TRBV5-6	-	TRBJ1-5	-	TGTGCCAGCAGTCGACAAAATCAGCCCCAGCATTTT	CASSRQNQPQHF
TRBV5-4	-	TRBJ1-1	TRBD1	TGTGCCAGCAGCTTGGCAGGACAGGGCAGGGTGAACACTGAAGCTTTCTTT	CASSLAGQGRVNTEAFF
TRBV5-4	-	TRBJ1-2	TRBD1	TGTGCCAGTGAGAGACAGGGCGACTATGGCTACACCTTC	CASERQGDYGYTF
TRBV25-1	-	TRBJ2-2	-	TGTGCCAGCAGTGATGCGGCCCGTACCACCGGGGAGCTGTTTTTT	CASSDAARTTGELFF
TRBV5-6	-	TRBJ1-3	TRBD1	TGTGCCAGCAGCTTCGGGACAGGGACAACTGGAAACACCATATATTTT	CASSFGTGTTGNTIYF
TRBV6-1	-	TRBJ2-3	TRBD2	TGTGCCAGCCAGACTAGCGGAAGCACAGATACGCAGTATTTT	CASQTSGSTDTQYF
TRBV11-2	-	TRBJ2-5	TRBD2	TGTGCCAGCAGCCCCCCCCCTAACGGGAGGAAGACCCAGTACTTC	CASSPPPNGRKTQYF
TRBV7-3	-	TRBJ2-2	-	TGTGCCAGCGGCCCACCTCACACCGGGGAGCTGTTTTTT	CASGPPHTGELFF
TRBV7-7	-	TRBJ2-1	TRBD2	TGTGCCAGCAGCCTCGGCCTAGCGGGTAACAATGAGCAGTTCTTC	CASSLGLAGNNEQFF
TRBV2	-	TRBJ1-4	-	TGTGCCAGCAGTGCCGTAGGGGCAACTAATGAAAAACTGTTTTTT	CASSAVGATNEKLFF
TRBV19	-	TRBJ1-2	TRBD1	TGTGCCACAGCTCTAACAGGGGGAGTTGGTGGCTACACCTTC	CATALTGGVGGYTF
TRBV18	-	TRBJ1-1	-	TGTGCCAGCTCACCAGGGGCAACTGAAGCTTTCTTT	CASSPGATEAFF
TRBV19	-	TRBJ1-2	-	TGTGCCAGCTCCCGGGACACCTATGGCTACACCTTC	CASSRDTYGYTF
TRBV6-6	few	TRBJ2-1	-	TGTGCCAGCGGGCGGGCCTACAATGAGCAGTTCTTC	CASGRAYNEQFF
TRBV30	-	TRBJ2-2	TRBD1	TGTGCCTGGGGTGGACAGGGGGCGTCCGGGGAGCTGTTTTTT	CAWGGQGASGELFF
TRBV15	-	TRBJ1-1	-	TGTGCCACCAGCAGAGATGGTGCGGGGGAAGCTTTCTTT	CATSRDGAGEAFF
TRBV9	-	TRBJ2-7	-	TGTGCCAGCAGCGCCGGGCCGGGAAGCTCCTACGAGCAGTACTTC	CASSAGPGSSYEQYF
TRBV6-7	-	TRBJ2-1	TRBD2	TGTGCCAGCAGTTACTTACTAGCGGGAGCCTCCTACAATGAGCAGTTCTTC	CASSYLLAGASYNEQFF
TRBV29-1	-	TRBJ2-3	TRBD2	TGCAGCGTTGAAAAGGGTGGTAGCGGGAGTGATACGCAGTATTTT	CSVEKGGSGSDTQYF
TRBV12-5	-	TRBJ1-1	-	TGTGCTAGTGGTTTGCCCCAAGACTCCGAAGCTTTCTTT	CASGLPQDSEAFF
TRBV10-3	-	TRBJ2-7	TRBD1	TGTGCCATCAGTGACTCCGGGACAGGGTCTATCGGCTACGAGCAGTACTTC	CAISDSGTGSIGYEQYF
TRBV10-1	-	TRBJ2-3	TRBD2	TGCGCCAGCAGTAGCGGGAGGGTCGGGACAGATACGCAGTATTTT	CASSSGRVGTDTQYF
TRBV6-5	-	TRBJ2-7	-	TGTGCCAGCAGTTACTCGACGGGAAGATCCTACGAGCAGTACTTC	CASSYSTGRSYEQYF